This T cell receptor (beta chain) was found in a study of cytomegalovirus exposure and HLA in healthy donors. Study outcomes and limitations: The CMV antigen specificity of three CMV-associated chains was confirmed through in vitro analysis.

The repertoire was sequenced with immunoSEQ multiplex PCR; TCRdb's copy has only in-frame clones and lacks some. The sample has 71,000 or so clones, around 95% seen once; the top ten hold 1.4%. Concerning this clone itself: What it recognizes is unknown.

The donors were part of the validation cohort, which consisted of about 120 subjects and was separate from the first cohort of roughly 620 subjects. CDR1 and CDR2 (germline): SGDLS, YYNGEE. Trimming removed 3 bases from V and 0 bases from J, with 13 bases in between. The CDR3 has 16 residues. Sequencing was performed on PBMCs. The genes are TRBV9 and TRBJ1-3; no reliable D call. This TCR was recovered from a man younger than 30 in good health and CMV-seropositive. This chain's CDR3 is CASSGMEQFSGNTIYF. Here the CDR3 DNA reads TGTGCCAGCAGCGGAATGGAACAGTTCTCTGGAAACACCATATATTTT.